In its sample, the clone carrying this T cell receptor (beta chain) was seen many times. Its antigen is not known. The sample originates from a study of T cells in Graves' hyperthyroidism and ophthalmopathy. Whole-study results and caveats: A model using 13 V-J features told ophthalmopathy apart from stable hyperthyroidism. It was a median approximately six months before onset that the model predicted ophthalmopathy.

Amplified TCR beta CDR3 regions came from RNA transcripts. TCR CDR3 underwent first-round RT-PCR with the HTBI primer set. In TCRdb, the multiplex PCR reads were re-called with MiXCR into one record per CDR3 protein. The sample records about 640,000 distinct CDR3 sequences, less than 25% being singletons. Trimming took 6 bases from V and 4 from J; bases not matched to a gene: 6. The CDR3 contains 16 residues. CDR1 and CDR2 (germline): MNHNS, SASEGT. Orbital computed tomography and thyroid ultrasound, together with serum TRAb and thyroxine and clinical symptoms, were used for diagnoses. This sequence joins TRBV6-1 and TRBJ2-5, with 15 bases aligning to TRBD2. The clonotype was recovered from a man aged 30 to 39 with Graves' ophthalmopathy. Input material: blood. CDR3: CASRLVGLAGGETQYF. The CDR3 DNA is TGTGCCAGCAGACTAGTGGGACTAGCGGGAGGAGAGACCCAGTACTTC.